This TCR beta chain was captured by sequencing in a study of cytomegalovirus exposure and HLA in healthy donors. Germline V gene sequence: CDR1 SGHDT, CDR2 YYEEEE. The V gene end was trimmed by 4 bases and the J gene end by 2 bases; junction bases not matched to a gene: 13. This CDR3 contains 17 residues. PCR involved 60 Vbeta and 13 Jbeta primers. The protocol was immunoSEQ multiplex PCR, while the TCRdb copy is restricted to in-frame clones and leaves out a portion. The sample has about 140,000 clones, about 79% seen once. What was sequenced was PBMCs. The rearrangement joins TRBV5-6 to TRBJ2-3; TRBD1 matches 7 bases. The TCR was taken from a male donor in good health and CMV-seronegative. For the CDR3, the DNA is TGTGCCAGCAGCCGAACGATCCCGGGACAGAACACAGATACGCAGTATTTT. Protein: CASSRTIPGQNTDTQYF.